This T cell receptor beta chain appears in the sequencing data of a study of T cell changes during pregnancy in multiple sclerosis. Profiling relied on immunoSEQ multiplex PCR, and the TCRdb table lists in-frame clones only, not all of them. The data hold 60,000 to 95,000 clones, with 85% to 95% observed a single time. Germline CDR1 is SEHNR and CDR2 is FQNEAQ (reference sequence). The CDR3 spans 12 residues. V lost 5 bases, J lost 7 bases, and 11 bases lay in between. The chain combines TRBV7-9 with TRBJ1-1, with D maybe TRBD1 (5 bases). Sequences were derived from CD4+ T cells from peripheral blood mononuclear cells, sampled before pregnancy. The TCR was taken from a female donor with multiple sclerosis, enrolled in a pregnancy study. CDR3 residues: CASSAPGGEAFF. The CDR3 region has the DNA TGTGCCAGCAGCGCCCCGGGGGGTGAAGCTTTCTTT.